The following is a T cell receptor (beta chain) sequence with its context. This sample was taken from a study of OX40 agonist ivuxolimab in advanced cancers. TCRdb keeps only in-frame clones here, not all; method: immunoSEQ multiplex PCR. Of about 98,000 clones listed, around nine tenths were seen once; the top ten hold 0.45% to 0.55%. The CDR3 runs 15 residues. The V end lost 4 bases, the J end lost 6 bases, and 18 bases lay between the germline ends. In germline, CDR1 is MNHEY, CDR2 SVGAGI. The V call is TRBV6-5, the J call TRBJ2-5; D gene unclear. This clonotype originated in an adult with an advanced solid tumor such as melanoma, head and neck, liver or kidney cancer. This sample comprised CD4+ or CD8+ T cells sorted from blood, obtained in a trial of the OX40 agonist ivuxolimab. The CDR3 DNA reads TGTGCCAGCAGTTCCTCAGGTGCCGAATTGAAGACCCAGTACTTC. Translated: CASSSSGAELKTQYF.